This TCR beta chain was obtained from a study of blood T cell repertoires in COVID-19. Study background: From the United States, Italy and Spain came samples of acute and convalescent COVID-19. Sources were T cells, B-cell-depleted T cells, or PBMCs; the material itself was cDNA or gDNA.

The V and J ends lost 4 bases and 9 bases respectively, with 13 bases between them. Germline CDR1 KGHSH, CDR2 LQKENI. This CDR3 is 14 amino acids long. Cohort placement rested on clinical history that participants reported themselves. How the authors handled the data: Amplified reference gene primers provided the basis for estimating nucleated cell counts. Profiling relied on immunoSEQ multiplex PCR, and the TCRdb table lists in-frame clones only, not all of them. That table supplies the V and J calls and clone size; D and trimming were determined from the DNA. The sample holds about 300,000 clones; about 93% are singletons and the top ten take around 1.1%.

The sequenced material came from PBMCs or T cells enriched from blood (not recorded which). V and J are TRBV18 and TRBJ1-6, with a weak D call TRBD1 (6 bases). This clonotype was sampled from a woman in her twenties or thirties who had recovered from COVID-19. The CDR3 region has the DNA TGTGCCAGCTCACAACAGGGAGTGGGTTCACCCCTCCACTTT. It translates to CASSQQGVGSPLHF.